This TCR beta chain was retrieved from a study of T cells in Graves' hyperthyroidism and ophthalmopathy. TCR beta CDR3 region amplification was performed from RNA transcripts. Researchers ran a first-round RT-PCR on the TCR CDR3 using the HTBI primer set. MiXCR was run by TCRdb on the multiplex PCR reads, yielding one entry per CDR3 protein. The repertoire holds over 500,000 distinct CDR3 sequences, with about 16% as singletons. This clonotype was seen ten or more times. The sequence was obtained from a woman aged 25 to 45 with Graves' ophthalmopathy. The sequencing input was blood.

The CDR3, as DNA: TGTGCCAGCCAGCGGGCAGGGGGGCCTAATTCACCCCTCCACTTT. Translated, it gives CASQRAGGPNSPLHF. The V call is TRBV28, the J call TRBJ1-6; 7 nucleotides line up with TRBD1. Germline CDR1 and CDR2: MDHEN and SYDVKM. J lost 6 bases, V lost 8 bases, and 10 bases had no gene match. CDR3 length: 15 residues.